The 28 T cell receptor beta chains below come from one sample, sequenced in a study of beta chain features in type 1 diabetes. Expressed TCRB transcripts were sequenced, since all the RNA that had been isolated was reverse transcribed. Assay used: immunoSEQ multiplex PCR; TCRdb lists only in-frame clones, some missing. This table holds 430,000 or so clones, approximately 10% found once. Sequenced: naive CD4+ T cells from blood. The origin of the receptors is a woman between 18 and 30 years old in good health.

This clone was picked up a small number of times. The V gene is TRBV4-3, the J gene TRBJ2-1; D possibly corresponds to TRBD2 (5 bases). This CDR3 is 14 amino acids long. The germline CDR1 and CDR2 sequences are LGHNA and YSLEER. The V end was cut by 4 bases, the J end by 2 bases, with 9 bases between. CDR3 sequence (DNA): TGCGCCAGCAGCCGAAGCGGAACCTACAATGAGCAGTTCTTC. Translating gives CASSRSGTYNEQFF.

This clone appeared a few times. V usage is TRBV29-1 and J usage is TRBJ1-4; D is unclear. Germline V gene lookup returns CDR1 SQVTM and CDR2 ANQGSEA. The V and J ends lost 1 base and 0 bases respectively, with 12 bases between them. This CDR3 comprises 16 residues. CDR3 coding DNA: TGCAGCGTTGAAGGGGTTGGAACAGCAACTAATGAAAAACTGTTTTTT. It is translated as CSVEGVGTATNEKLFF.

About this clone: Other DNA sequences in the sample encode the same CDR3. V gene TRBV30 combines with J gene TRBJ1-5, with a tentative D call TRBD1 (6 bases). This CDR3 comprises 13 residues. With 0 bases removed from V and 7 bases from J, the gap between germline ends came to 10 bases. Per germline, CDR1 GTSNPN and CDR2 SVGIG (reference sequence). As DNA, the CDR3 is TGTGCCTGGAGTGTACAGGGTAACCAGCCCCAGCATTTT. Translating it yields CAWSVQGNQPQHF.

A few counts support this clone. The rearrangement uses TRBV28 and TRBJ2-5; 7 positions match TRBD2. This CDR3 region has 16 residues. Germline trimming cut 5 bases from V and 5 bases from J; bases unmatched to any gene: 14. Germline CDR1 and CDR2: MDHEN and SYDVKM. In DNA form, the CDR3 reads TGTGCCAGCAGTCCCCACGGCGGGGGATTGAGGGAGACCCAGTACTTC. As protein: CASSPHGGGLRETQYF. Supplemented by reference TRBV28 and TRBJ2-5, the full variable domain reads DVKVTQSSRYLVKRTGEKVFLECVQDMDHENMFWYRQDPGLGLRLIYFSYDVKMKEKGDIPEGYSVSREKKERFSLILESASTNQTSMYLCASSPHGGGLRETQYFGPGTRLLVL.

J is TRBJ1-5 and V is TRBV9; D possibly corresponds to TRBD1 (6 bases). Trimming shortened V by 7 bases and J by 3 bases, and 17 bases separated the two germline ends. The CDR3 is made up of 15 amino acids. Per germline, CDR1 SGDLS and CDR2 YYNGEE. CDR3 DNA sequence: TGTGCCAGCGAGCGTAAGGGGGGTCACAATCAGCCCCAGCATTTT. Translating it yields CASERKGGHNQPQHF. Full variable domain (rest looked up from reference TRBV9 and TRBJ1-5): DSGVTQTPKHLITATGQRVTLRCSPRSGDLSVYWYQQSLDQGLQFLIQYYNGEERAKGNILERFSAQQFPDLHSELNLSSLELGDSALYFCASERKGGHNQPQHFGDGTRLSIL.

This clone was observed a few times. The chain carries TRBV7-9 and TRBJ1-2; possible D gene TRBD1, 6 bases. This CDR3 contains 13 residues. Germline V gene lookup returns CDR1 SEHNR and CDR2 FQNEAQ (reference sequence). Trimming removed 0 bases at V and 7 bases at J, with 9 bases between. The CDR3, as DNA: TGTGCCAGCAGCTTAGCCGGGACAAGTGGCTACACCTTC. The encoded protein is CASSLAGTSGYTF.

The chain carries TRBV9 and TRBJ1-5; D unresolved. From germline, CDR1 is SGDLS and CDR2 YYNGEE. The V end was cut by 1 base, the J end by 0 bases, with 8 bases between. The CDR3 is made up of 15 amino acids. CDR3 nucleotide sequence: TGTGCCAGCAGCGTACCTGGAGTTAGCAATCAGCCCCAGCATTTT. Translated: CASSVPGVSNQPQHF.

V and J are TRBV29-1 and TRBJ1-4, with D hard to call. Trimming took off 4 bases at V and 0 bases at J, with 3 bases between the two ends. This CDR3 has 12 residues. From germline, CDR1 is SQVTM and CDR2 ANQGSEA. This CDR3 reads CSVAATNEKLFF. CDR3 nucleotides: TGCAGCGTTGCTGCAACTAATGAAAAACTGTTTTTT.

This clone was recorded a few times. The chain has TRBV18 and TRBJ2-3, with 12 bases lining up with TRBD1. The CDR3 covers 15 residues. Germline CDR1 KGHSH, CDR2 LQKENI. V shed 4 bases, J shed 5 bases, and the junction held 4 bases outside the gene matches. This chain's CDR3 is CASSLGQGAKDTQYF. The CDR3, as DNA: TGTGCCAGCTCACTGGGACAGGGGGCGAAAGATACGCAGTATTTT. The full variable domain, its missing parts supplied by reference TRBV18 and TRBJ2-3, is NAGVMQNPRHLVRRRGQEARLRCSPMKGHSHVYWYRQLPEEGLKFMVYLQKENIIDESGMPKERFSAEFPKEGPSILRIQQVVRGDSAAYFCASSLGQGAKDTQYFGPGTRLTVL.

A few counts support this clone. The chain has TRBV28 and TRBJ2-7; D assignment may be TRBD1 or TRBD2 (6 bases each). This CDR3 comprises 14 residues. CDR1 and CDR2 (germline): MDHEN, SYDVKM. V dropped 1 base and J dropped 6 bases, with 13 bases sitting between them. CDR3 in DNA: TGTGCCAGCAGTTTATCAGGCAGGGGAGGCGAGCAGTACGTC. Residues: CASSLSGRGGEQYV.

This clone was counted only a few times. The gene calls are TRBV2 and TRBJ2-4; D not resolved. V was shortened by 4 bases and J by 0 bases, with 13 bases between the two germline ends. Germline-derived CDR1 and CDR2 are SNHLY and FYNNEI. The CDR3 sequence is 16 residues long. The CDR3 spells CASSAYTRVAKNIQYF. The CDR3 nucleotides read TGTGCCAGCAGTGCCTATACCCGGGTAGCCAAAAACATTCAGTACTTC.

The chain has TRBV7-9 and TRBJ2-3, with 15 bases identical to TRBD2. Germline assignment: CDR1 SEHNR and CDR2 FQNEAQ (reference sequence). J was trimmed by 2 bases and V by 5 bases; bases with no gene match: 5. The CDR3 runs to 17 residues. CDR3 loop: CASSLGLAGGATDTQYF. The CDR3 DNA reads as TGTGCCAGCAGCCTCGGACTAGCGGGAGGGGCCACAGATACGCAGTATTTT.

The V call is TRBV5-1, the J call TRBJ1-1; D not certain. The V end lost 4 bases, the J end lost 0 bases, and 7 bases lay between the germline ends. Germline lookup yields CDR1 SGHRS and CDR2 YFSETQ. There are 13 residues in the CDR3. CDR3 nucleotides: TGCGCCAGCAGCGAAGAAATGAACACTGAAGCTTTCTTT. As protein: CASSEEMNTEAFF. Using reference TRBV5-1 and TRBJ1-1 for the parts outside the CDR3, the full variable domain is KAGVTQTPRYLIKTRGQQVTLSCSPISGHRSVSWYQQTPGQGLQFLFEYFSETQRNKGNFPGRFSGRQFSNSRSEMNVSTLELGDSALYLCASSEEMNTEAFFGQGTRLTVV.

This clone was recorded a few times. This sequence joins TRBV10-3 and TRBJ2-3; D is unclear. Germline V gene sequence: CDR1 ENHRY, CDR2 SYGVKD. The ends were cut back, 2 bases at V and 6 bases at J, with 9 bases in the middle. The CDR3 spans 13 residues. The CDR3 region has the DNA TGTGCCATCAGTGAGATGACACGGGATACGCAGTATTTT. This codes for CAISEMTRDTQYF.

This clone was seen a handful of times. V is TRBV7-2 and J is TRBJ2-1, with TRBD2 matching over 11 bases. Germline CDR1 reads SGHTA; CDR2 reads FQGNSA. V lost 1 base, J lost 7 bases, and 6 bases stayed unmatched. CDR3 length: 16 amino acids. Here the CDR3 DNA reads TGTGCCAGCAGCTTAGGATCACTAGCGGGAGCAAATGAGCAGTTCTTC. Translation gives CASSLGSLAGANEQFF.

V and J are TRBV4-3 and TRBJ1-1; 7 nucleotides match TRBD1. Germline V gene data show CDR1 as LGHNA and CDR2 as YSLEER. The CDR3 contains 14 residues. J gave up 5 bases and V 1 base, and 4 bases lay outside the gene matches. CDR3 bases: TGCGCCAGCAGCCAAGCGGCAGGGGGAACTGAAGCTTTCTTT. Translated, it gives CASSQAAGGTEAFF.

The chain recombines TRBV27 with TRBJ1-2; 8 nucleotides line up with TRBD1. The CDR3 loop spans 12 amino acids. The junction had 4 bases not matched to a gene; V was cut back by 6 bases and J by 7 bases. Germline-derived CDR1 and CDR2 are MNHEY and SMNVEV (reference sequence). CDR3 in DNA: TGTGCCAGCAGCGGACAGGGTCGTGGCTACACCTTC. Translating gives CASSGQGRGYTF.

This clone was counted between two and nine times. The gene calls are TRBV29-1 and TRBJ1-1, with D unresolved. The length of the CDR3 is 11 residues. The V gene lost 5 bases and the J gene lost 1 base, with 5 bases spanning the gap. Germline CDR1 and CDR2: SQVTM and ANQGSEA. The CDR3 loop reads CSVSWNTEAFF. Here the CDR3 DNA reads TGCAGCGTTTCGTGGAACACTGAAGCTTTCTTT.

The chain joins TRBV7-2 to TRBJ2-1; 10 nucleotides match TRBD1. Germline-derived CDR1 and CDR2 are SGHTA and FQGNSA. The CDR3 runs to 16 residues. J lost 4 bases, V lost 3 bases, and 6 bases had no gene match. The CDR3 nucleotides read TGTGCCAGCAGCTTGGTCAGGACAGGGGGTTACAATGAGCAGTTCTTC. It translates to CASSLVRTGGYNEQFF.

This clone occurred a few times. The chain recombines TRBV27 with TRBJ1-5; no reliable D call. The germline CDR1 and CDR2 sequences are MNHEY and SMNVEV (reference sequence). V was shortened by 6 bases and J by 7 bases, with 4 bases between the two germline ends. This CDR3 region has 10 residues. The DNA of the CDR3 is TGTGCCAGCAGCCCGCAGCCCCAGCATTTT. Its translation: CASSPQPQHF.

This chain links TRBV4-1 with TRBJ1-1; 8 bases map to TRBD1. The CDR3 sequence is 16 residues long. The V and J ends lost 1 base and 4 bases, in that order; junction bases with no gene match: 8. Per germline, CDR1 MGHRA and CDR2 YSYEKL. The CDR3 DNA sequence: TGCGCCAGCAGCCAAGCACGGGACAGGAGCACCACTGAAGCTTTCTTT. This translates into CASSQARDRSTTEAFF.

The CDR3 coding sequence is TGTGCCAGCAGCTTAAGTTTGGAAGATACGCAGTATTTT. As protein: CASSLSLEDTQYF. The V call is TRBV7-9, the J call TRBJ2-3, with D unresolved. Trimming stripped 2 bases from V and 5 bases from J, with 8 bases between. The CDR3 covers 13 residues. Germline CDR1 SEHNR, CDR2 FQNEAQ (reference sequence).

The chain has TRBV15 and TRBJ2-2; D is perhaps TRBD1 or TRBD2 (5 bases each). Germline loops: CDR1 LNHNV, CDR2 YYDKDF (reference sequence). V lost 0 bases and J lost 5, with 13 bases in between. This CDR3 region has 16 residues. This chain's CDR3 is CATSRDAGTATGELFF. The CDR3 DNA sequence: TGTGCCACCAGCAGAGATGCCGGGACGGCTACCGGGGAGCTGTTTTTT.

This clone occurred many times. The CDR3 ends on some other residue instead of the conserved phenylalanine or tryptophan, so this is likely a read error. The DNA is omitted, as the CDR3 cannot be located on it reliably, and the CDR3 follows TCRdb's listing. The rearrangement links TRBV21-1 to TRBJ2-4; TRBD2, the table's D call, was not compared with the DNA. TRBV21-1 is noted as a pseudogene. The CDR3 extends over 9 residues, inclusive of both ends. CDR3 residues: CASSTCKAG.

This clone was found a few times. The rearrangement links TRBV29-1 to TRBJ1-3; the D is unclear. Germline assignment: CDR1 SQVTM and CDR2 ANQGSEA. V was cut by 3 bases and J by 3 bases, with 12 bases left in between. This CDR3 is built from 14 residues. CDR3 residues: CSVEPPGSGNTIYF. The CDR3 coding sequence is TGCAGCGTTGAGCCTCCGGGAAGTGGAAACACCATATATTTT.

The gene calls are TRBV5-1 and TRBJ2-7; no clear D. Trimming cost V 3 bases and J 6 bases, with 22 bases left between them. The CDR3 totals 16 residues. Germline lookup yields CDR1 SGHRS and CDR2 YFSETQ. In nucleotides, the CDR3 is TGCGCCAGCAGCTCCAAACTCACCGATACCCCTAGCGAGCAGTACTTC. Its protein product is CASSSKLTDTPSEQYF. The full variable domain, with the rest looked up from reference TRBV5-1 and TRBJ2-7, is KAGVTQTPRYLIKTRGQQVTLSCSPISGHRSVSWYQQTPGQGLQFLFEYFSETQRNKGNFPGRFSGRQFSNSRSEMNVSTLELGDSALYLCASSSKLTDTPSEQYFGPGTRLTVT.

This clone turned up a few times. The chain employs TRBV15 and TRBJ1-2; D uncertain. V lost 0 bases and J 12 bases, leaving 14 bases between the germline ends. The CDR3 covers 13 residues. Germline lookup yields CDR1 LNHNV and CDR2 YYDKDF (reference sequence). CDR3: CATSRDEWRVHTF. Here the CDR3 DNA reads TGTGCCACCAGCAGAGATGAGTGGCGTGTCCACACCTTC.

This chain joins TRBV7-9 and TRBJ2-4, with TRBD2 matching over 9 bases. The V gene's germline CDR1 is SEHNR and CDR2 FQNEAQ (reference sequence). Trimming removed 4 bases from V and 3 bases from J; junction bases left unmatched: 10. CDR3 length equals 17 residues. The CDR3 sequence: CASSSNSGGPGKNIQYF. The CDR3 DNA sequence: TGTGCCAGCAGCTCAAACAGCGGGGGGCCCGGCAAAAACATTCAGTACTTC.